This entry lists 3 T cell receptor beta chains sequenced from one sample in a study of OX40 agonist ivuxolimab in advanced cancers. Data came from immunoSEQ multiplex PCR; TCRdb stores just in-frame clones and leaves some out. The repertoire includes about 82,000 clones, 65% to 90% of them detected once, and approximately 2% sits in the top ten. The sample here was CD4+ or CD8+ T cells sorted from blood, taken in a trial of the OX40 agonist ivuxolimab. Receptors were obtained from an adult with an advanced solid tumor such as melanoma, head and neck, liver or kidney cancer.

The chain joins TRBV29-1 to TRBJ2-3; 8 bases agree with TRBD2. CDR1 and CDR2 (germline): SQVTM, ANQGSEA. The V gene end was trimmed by 7 bases and the J gene end by 4 bases; junction bases not matched to a gene: 25. There are 19 residues in the CDR3. In DNA form, the CDR3 reads TGCAGCGCGATGGTGCGGGGGGCGTCAGCGGGAGCATTCGCAGATACGCAGTATTTT. It translates to CSAMVRGASAGAFADTQYF.

V gene TRBV5-1 combines with J gene TRBJ1-1; D call uncertain. The CDR3 spans 13 residues. Deletions cut 4 bases from V and 3 bases from J, with 10 bases between. Germline CDR1 is SGHRS and CDR2 is YFSETQ. CDR3 sequence reads: CASSPSWDTEAFF. As DNA, the CDR3 is TGCGCCAGCAGCCCGTCCTGGGACACTGAAGCTTTCTTT. The full variable domain, in which reference TRBV5-1 and TRBJ1-1 provide the parts outside the CDR3, is KAGVTQTPRYLIKTRGQQVTLSCSPISGHRSVSWYQQTPGQGLQFLFEYFSETQRNKGNFPGRFSGRQFSNSRSEMNVSTLELGDSALYLCASSPSWDTEAFFGQGTRLTVV.

This clone showed up just a few times. The same CDR3 also results from other DNA sequences found in this sample. This chain joins TRBV6-1 and TRBJ1-5; possible D gene TRBD1, 6 bases. The ends were cut back, 3 bases at V and 3 bases at J, with 12 bases in the middle. Germline V gene lookup returns CDR1 MNHNS and CDR2 SASEGT. The CDR3 loop spans 15 amino acids. The CDR3 DNA reads TGTGCCAGCAGTGAGATTGGGACAAACAATCAGCCCCAGCATTTT. Translating gives CASSEIGTNNQPQHF.